A few counts support the clone carrying this T cell receptor (beta chain). Its antigen remains unidentified. Through a sample-barcoded 5' primer and a J-beta primer mix, a second PCR was run for roughly 6 to 11 cycles. TCRdb independently ran MiXCR on the 5' RACE reads; one entry per CDR3 protein. This table has more than 500,000 distinct CDR3 sequences, 25% to 30% appearing once. The data stem from a study of blood T cells in healthy people across ages. Study details: Per every two T cells, about one barcoded beta molecule was captured by template switching.

Findings and caveats of the study: With age, beta diversity per million T cells declined roughly linearly, significantly by 40.

Drawn from each donor were ten milliliters of peripheral blood. The extraction recovered at least 6 micrograms of total RNA per sample. CDR1 MNHEY and CDR2 SVGEGT come from the germline V gene. CDR3 length: 15 amino acids. Losses at the gene ends were 6 bases for V and 3 bases for J; bases not matched to a gene: 8. What was sequenced was blood. The genes are TRBV6-2 or TRBV6-3 and TRBJ2-1; the match to TRBD2 covers 7 bases. The TCR was taken from a woman aged 65 to 85 in good health. The CDR3 sequence is CASRLEGGGYNEQFF. For the CDR3, the DNA is TGTGCCAGCAGATTAGAGGGCGGGGGCTACAATGAGCAGTTCTTC.